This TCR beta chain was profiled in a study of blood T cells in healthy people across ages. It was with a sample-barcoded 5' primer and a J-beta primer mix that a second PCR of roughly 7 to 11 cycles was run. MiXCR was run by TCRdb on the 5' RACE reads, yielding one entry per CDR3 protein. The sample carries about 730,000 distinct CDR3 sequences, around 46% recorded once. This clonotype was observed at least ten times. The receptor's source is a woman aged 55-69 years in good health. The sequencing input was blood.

CDR3 sequence reads: CASSFRALGEKLFF. The CDR3 DNA sequence: TGTGCCAGCAGTTTCCGGGCGCTAGGAGAAAAACTGTTTTTT. The genes are TRBV27 and TRBJ1-4; D gene ambiguous. Trimming pared 3 bases from V and 8 bases from J, leaving 13 bases between. This CDR3 is built from 14 residues. Looked up from germline, CDR1 is MNHEY and CDR2 is SMNVEV (reference sequence).